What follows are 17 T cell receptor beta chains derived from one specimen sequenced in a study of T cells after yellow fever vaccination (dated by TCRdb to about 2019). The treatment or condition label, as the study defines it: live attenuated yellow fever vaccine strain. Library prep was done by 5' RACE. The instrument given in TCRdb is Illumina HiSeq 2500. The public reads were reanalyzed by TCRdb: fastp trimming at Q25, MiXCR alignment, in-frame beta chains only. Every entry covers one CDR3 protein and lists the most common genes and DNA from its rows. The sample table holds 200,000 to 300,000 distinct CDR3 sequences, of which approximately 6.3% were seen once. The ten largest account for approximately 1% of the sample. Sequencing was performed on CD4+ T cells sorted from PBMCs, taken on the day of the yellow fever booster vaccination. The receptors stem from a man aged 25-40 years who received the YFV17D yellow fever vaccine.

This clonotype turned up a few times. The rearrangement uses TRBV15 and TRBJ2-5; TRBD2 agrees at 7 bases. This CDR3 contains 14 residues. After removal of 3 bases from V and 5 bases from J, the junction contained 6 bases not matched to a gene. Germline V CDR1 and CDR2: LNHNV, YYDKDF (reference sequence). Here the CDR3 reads CATSSRAGVETQYF. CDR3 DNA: TGTGCCACCAGCAGCCGTGCGGGGGTTGAGACCCAGTACTTC. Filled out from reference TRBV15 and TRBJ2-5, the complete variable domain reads DAMVIQNPRYQVTQFGKPVTLSCSQTLNHNVMYWYQQKSSQAPKLLFHYYDKDFNNEADTPDNFQSRRPNTSFCFLDIRSPGLGDTAMYLCATSSRAGVETQYFGPGTRLLVL.

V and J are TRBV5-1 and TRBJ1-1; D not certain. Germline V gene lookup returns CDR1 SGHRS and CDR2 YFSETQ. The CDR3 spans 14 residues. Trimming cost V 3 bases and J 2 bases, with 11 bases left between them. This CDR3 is CASSWIWGNTEAFF. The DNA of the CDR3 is TGCGCCAGCAGCTGGATCTGGGGTAACACTGAAGCTTTCTTT.

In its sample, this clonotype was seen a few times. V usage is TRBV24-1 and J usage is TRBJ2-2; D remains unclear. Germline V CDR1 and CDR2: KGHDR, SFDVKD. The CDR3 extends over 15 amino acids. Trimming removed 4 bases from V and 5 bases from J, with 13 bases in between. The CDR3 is CATSDTGSITGELFF. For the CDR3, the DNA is TGTGCCACCAGTGACACCGGGTCCATAACCGGGGAGCTGTTTTTT.

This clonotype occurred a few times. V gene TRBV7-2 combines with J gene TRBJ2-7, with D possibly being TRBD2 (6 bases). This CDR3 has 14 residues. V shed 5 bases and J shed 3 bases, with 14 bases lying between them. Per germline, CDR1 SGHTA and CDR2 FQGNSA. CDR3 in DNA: TGTGCCAGCAGCCCCCGTCCGGGAGACTACGAGCAGTACTTC. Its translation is CASSPRPGDYEQYF.

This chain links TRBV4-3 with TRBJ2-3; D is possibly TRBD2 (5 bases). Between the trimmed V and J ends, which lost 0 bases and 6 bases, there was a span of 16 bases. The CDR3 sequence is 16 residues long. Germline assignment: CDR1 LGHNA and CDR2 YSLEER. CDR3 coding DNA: TGCGCCAGCAGCCAAGATGTGAGGGTGCTACGGGATACGCAGTATTTT. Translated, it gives CASSQDVRVLRDTQYF.

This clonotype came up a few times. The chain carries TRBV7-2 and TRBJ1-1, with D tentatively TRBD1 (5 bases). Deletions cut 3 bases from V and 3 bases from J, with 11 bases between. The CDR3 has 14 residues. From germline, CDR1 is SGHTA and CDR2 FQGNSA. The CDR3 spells CASSFAGSDTEAFF. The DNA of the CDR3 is TGTGCCAGCAGCTTTGCAGGGTCGGACACTGAAGCTTTCTTT.

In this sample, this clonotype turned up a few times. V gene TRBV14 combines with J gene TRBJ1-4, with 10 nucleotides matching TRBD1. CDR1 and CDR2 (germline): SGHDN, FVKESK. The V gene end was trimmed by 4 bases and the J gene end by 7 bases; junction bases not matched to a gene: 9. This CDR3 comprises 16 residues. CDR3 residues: CASSPRSGTGAEKLFF. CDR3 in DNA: TGTGCCAGCAGCCCCAGGTCCGGGACAGGGGCTGAAAAACTGTTTTTT.

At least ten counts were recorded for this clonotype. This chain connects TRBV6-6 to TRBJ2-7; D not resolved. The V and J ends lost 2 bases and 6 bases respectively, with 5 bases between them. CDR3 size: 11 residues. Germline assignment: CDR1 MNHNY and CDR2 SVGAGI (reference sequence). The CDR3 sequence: CASSYVSEQYF. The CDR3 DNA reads TGTGCCAGCAGTTACGTCAGCGAGCAGTACTTC.

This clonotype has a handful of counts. This CDR3 reads CASSHSGNYGYTF. CDR3 nucleotides: TGTGCCAGCAGCCATTCGGGGAACTATGGCTACACCTTC. The chain is built from TRBV16 and TRBJ1-2; D is unclear. The CDR3 extends over 13 amino acids. Trimming took off 3 bases at V and 2 bases at J, with 7 bases between the two ends. The germline V gene has CDR1 KGHSY and CDR2 FQNENV.

The CDR3 region has the DNA TGCAGCGTAGCTTGGACTTTAGCCAAAAACATTCAGTACTTC. Its protein is CSVAWTLAKNIQYF. The chain couples TRBV29-1 to TRBJ2-4; D may be TRBD2 (5 bases). Germline CDR1 is SQVTM and CDR2 is ANQGSEA. The CDR3 sequence is 14 residues long. Trimming took off 6 bases at V and 0 bases at J, with 12 bases between the two ends.

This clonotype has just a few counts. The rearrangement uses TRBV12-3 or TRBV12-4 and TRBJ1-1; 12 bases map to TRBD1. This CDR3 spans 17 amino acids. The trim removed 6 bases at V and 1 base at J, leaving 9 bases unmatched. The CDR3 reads CASSSRDRGRPNTEAFF. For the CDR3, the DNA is TGTGCCAGCAGCTCCCGGGACAGGGGGCGACCGAACACTGAAGCTTTCTTT.

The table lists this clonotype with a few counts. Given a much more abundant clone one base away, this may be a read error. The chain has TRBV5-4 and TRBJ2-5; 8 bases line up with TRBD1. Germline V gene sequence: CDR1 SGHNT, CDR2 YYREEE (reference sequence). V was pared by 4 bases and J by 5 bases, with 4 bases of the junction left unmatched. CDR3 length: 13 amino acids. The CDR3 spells CASSRTGWETQYF. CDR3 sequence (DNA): TGTGCCAGCAGCCGGACAGGGTGGGAGACCCAGTACTTC.

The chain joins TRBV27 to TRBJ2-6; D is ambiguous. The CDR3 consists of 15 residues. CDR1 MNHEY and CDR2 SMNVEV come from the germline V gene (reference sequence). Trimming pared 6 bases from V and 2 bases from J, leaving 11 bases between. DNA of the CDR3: TGTGCCAGCAGCTCTCTCGGAACTGGGGCCAACGTCCTGACTTTC. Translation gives CASSSLGTGANVLTF.

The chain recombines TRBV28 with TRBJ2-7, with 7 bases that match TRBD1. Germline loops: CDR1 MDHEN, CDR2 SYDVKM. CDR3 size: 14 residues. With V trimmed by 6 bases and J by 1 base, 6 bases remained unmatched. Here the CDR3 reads CASRLTGTSYEQYF. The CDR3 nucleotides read TGTGCCAGCAGATTGACAGGGACGTCCTACGAGCAGTACTTC.

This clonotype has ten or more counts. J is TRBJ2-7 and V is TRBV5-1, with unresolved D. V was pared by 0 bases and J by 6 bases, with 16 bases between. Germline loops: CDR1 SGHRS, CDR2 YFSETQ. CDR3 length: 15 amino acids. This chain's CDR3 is CASSLDVGLSSEQYF. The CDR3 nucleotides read TGCGCCAGCAGCTTGGATGTAGGGCTGTCGTCCGAGCAGTACTTC.

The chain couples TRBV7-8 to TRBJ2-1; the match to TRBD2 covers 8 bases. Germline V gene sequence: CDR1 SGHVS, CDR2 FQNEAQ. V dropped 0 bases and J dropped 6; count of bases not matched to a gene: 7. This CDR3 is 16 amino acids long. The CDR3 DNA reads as TGTGCCAGCAGCTTAGCGAGGTTTACTAGCGGCAATGAGCAGTTCTTC. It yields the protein CASSLARFTSGNEQFF.

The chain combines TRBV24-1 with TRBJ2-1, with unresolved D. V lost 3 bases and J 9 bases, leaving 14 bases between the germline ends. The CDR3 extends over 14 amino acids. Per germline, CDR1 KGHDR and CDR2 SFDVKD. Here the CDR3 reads CATSDQTRGGEQFF. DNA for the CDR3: TGTGCCACCAGTGATCAAACACGCGGCGGTGAGCAGTTCTTC.